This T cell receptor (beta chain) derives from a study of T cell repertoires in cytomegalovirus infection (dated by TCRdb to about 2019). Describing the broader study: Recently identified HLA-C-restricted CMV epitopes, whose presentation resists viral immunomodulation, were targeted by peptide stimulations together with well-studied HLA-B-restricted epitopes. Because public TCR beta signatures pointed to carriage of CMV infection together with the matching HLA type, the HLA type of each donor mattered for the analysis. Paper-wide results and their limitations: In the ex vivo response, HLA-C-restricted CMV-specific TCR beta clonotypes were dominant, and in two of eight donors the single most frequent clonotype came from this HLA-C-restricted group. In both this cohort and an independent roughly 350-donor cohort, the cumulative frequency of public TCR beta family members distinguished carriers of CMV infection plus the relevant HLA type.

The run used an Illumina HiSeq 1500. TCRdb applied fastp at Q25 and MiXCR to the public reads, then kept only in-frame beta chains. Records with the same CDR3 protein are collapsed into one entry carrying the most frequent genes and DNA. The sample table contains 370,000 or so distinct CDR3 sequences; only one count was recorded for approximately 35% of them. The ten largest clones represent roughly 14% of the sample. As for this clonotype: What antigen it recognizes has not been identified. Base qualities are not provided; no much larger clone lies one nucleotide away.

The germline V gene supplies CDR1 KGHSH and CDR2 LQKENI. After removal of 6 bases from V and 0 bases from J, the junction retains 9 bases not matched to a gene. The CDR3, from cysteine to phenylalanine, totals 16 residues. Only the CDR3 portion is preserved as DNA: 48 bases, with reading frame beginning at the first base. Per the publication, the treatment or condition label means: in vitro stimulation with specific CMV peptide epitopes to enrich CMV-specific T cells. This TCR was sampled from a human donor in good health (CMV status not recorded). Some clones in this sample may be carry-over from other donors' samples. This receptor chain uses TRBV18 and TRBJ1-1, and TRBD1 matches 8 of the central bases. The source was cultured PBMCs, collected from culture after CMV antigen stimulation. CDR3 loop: CASSNRDRYMNTEAFF. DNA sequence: TGTGCCAGCTCCAACCGGGACAGGTACATGAACACTGAAGCTTTCTTT.